The 9 T cell receptor beta chains listed next were all sequenced from one sample in a study of regulatory T cells in long-lasting Graves disease. Indicated time point: newly diagnosed GD, antithyroid drugs for less than 3 months. The TCR library used RNA extracted from PBMCs. CDR3-region Arm-PCR and iRepertoire HTBI primers produced the TCR beta libraries. One entry per CDR3 protein, called by TCRdb with MiXCR from the multiplex PCR reads. The table has some 320,000 distinct CDR3 sequences, more than 15% seen once. The material was peripheral blood mononuclear cells (PBMCs), obtained at new diagnosis, from a patient treated with antithyroid drugs. Receptors were obtained from a female donor with Graves disease.

Regarding this clonotype: A far larger clone is just one base off, so this is likely a read error. This sequence joins TRBV6-2 or TRBV6-3 and TRBJ1-2; TRBD1 matches at 8 bases. Germline V gene sequence: CDR1 MNHEY, CDR2 SVGEGT. The CDR3 is made up of 18 amino acids. Trimming took 5 bases from V and 2 from J; bases not matched to a gene: 16. The CDR3: CASSDGTGGFSPNYGYTF. DNA for the CDR3: TGTGCCAGCAGTGACGGGACAGGTGGTTTTAGCCCAAACTATGGCTACACCTTC.

This clonotype came up many times. This sequence joins TRBV12-3 or TRBV12-4 and TRBJ2-2; TRBD1 agrees at 7 bases. This CDR3 is built from 15 residues. V was pared by 5 bases and J by 4 bases, with 7 bases of the junction left unmatched. The CDR3 loop is CASSPPGQPTGELFF. The DNA for the CDR3 is TGTGCCAGCAGTCCACCGGGACAGCCCACCGGGGAGCTGTTTTTT.

The chain uses TRBV4-1 and TRBJ2-3; 7 positions match TRBD2. The CDR3 runs to 12 residues. The trim removed 8 bases at V and 6 bases at J, leaving 5 bases unmatched. The V gene's germline CDR1 is MGHRA and CDR2 YSYEKL. CDR3 DNA sequence: TGCGCCAGCTCTGGGGGGGGGGATACGCAGTATTTT. Translation: CASSGGGDTQYF.

Regarding this clonotype: A far larger clone is just one base off, so this is likely a read error. The chain combines TRBV19 with TRBJ2-1; 9 nucleotides agree with TRBD1. Germline trimming cut 3 bases from V and 10 bases from J; bases unmatched to any gene: 7. This CDR3 is built from 14 residues. Germline V lookup: CDR1 LNHDA, CDR2 SQIVND (reference sequence). The CDR3 region has the DNA TGTGCCAGTAGTATGGGGGGACAGGGCGACGAGCAGTTCTTC. Its protein product is CASSMGGQGDEQFF.

At least ten counts were recorded for this clonotype. The V call is TRBV2, the J call TRBJ2-6; 12 bases agree with TRBD1. The CDR3 is 17 amino acids. The junction had 7 bases not matched to a gene; V was cut back by 7 bases and J by 3 bases. The germline CDR1 and CDR2 sequences are SNHLY and FYNNEI. In DNA form, the CDR3 reads TGTGCCAGCAAGCCGGGACAGGGGGCGCGTGGGGCCAACGTCCTGACTTTC. It codes for CASKPGQGARGANVLTF.

Concerning this clonotype: With a much larger clone just one base away, this may be a read error. This rearrangement joins TRBV7-2 to TRBJ1-1; 9 nucleotides agree with TRBD1. J gave up 3 bases and V 6 bases, and 5 bases lay outside the gene matches. The CDR3 has 14 amino acids. Per the germline V gene, CDR1 is SGHTA and CDR2 is FQGNSA. The CDR3 region is CASRPWDRDTEAFF. CDR3 nucleotide sequence: TGTGCCAGCAGACCGTGGGACAGGGACACTGAAGCTTTCTTT.

This clonotype was detected ten times or more. The CDR3 is CATSDLLPGKDSPLHF. For the CDR3, the DNA is TGTGCCACCAGTGATTTGCTCCCGGGAAAGGATTCACCCCTCCACTTT. The rearrangement links TRBV24-1 to TRBJ1-6, with D unclear. The CDR3 is 16 residues long. Per germline, CDR1 KGHDR and CDR2 SFDVKD. The V gene lost 0 bases and the J gene lost 8 bases, with 13 bases spanning the gap.

This clonotype was counted ten times or more. This chain joins TRBV19 and TRBJ2-2; 11 bases line up with TRBD1. CDR1 is LNHDA, CDR2 SQIVND, per germline (reference sequence). This CDR3 contains 17 residues. The V gene end was trimmed by 3 bases and the J gene end by 0 bases; junction bases not matched to a gene: 3. This CDR3 reads CASSIGQGASNTGELFF. CDR3 in DNA: TGTGCCAGTAGTATCGGACAGGGGGCATCGAACACCGGGGAGCTGTTTTTT.

V usage is TRBV12-3 or TRBV12-4 and J usage is TRBJ2-7; 12 positions match TRBD1. The CDR3 covers 16 residues. The junction had 10 bases not matched to a gene; V was cut back by 5 bases and J by 5 bases. The CDR3 DNA reads TGTGCCAGCAGTGGGACAGGGGGCGTCTCCGTAAACGAGCAGTACTTC. Amino acid sequence: CASSGTGGVSVNEQYF.